Listed below are T cell receptor beta chains from one sample, sequenced in a study of OX40 agonist ivuxolimab in advanced cancers. Clones were read by immunoSEQ multiplex PCR, and TCRdb kept only the in-frame ones, dropping some. The sample records more than 95,000 clones, more than 85% being singletons. Sequenced here: CD4+ or CD8+ T cells sorted from blood, sampled in a trial of the OX40 agonist ivuxolimab. Source of these receptors: an adult with an advanced solid tumor such as melanoma, head and neck, liver or kidney cancer. The CDR3 runs from the conserved cysteine through the conserved F or W. The D gene is left open where the match is weak. A clone size is listed for some rows: how often the clone was seen (once, few, many), or a class if it is expanded.

d_call clone_size j_call v_call cdr3_nt cdr3_aa
- - TRBJ2-7 TRBV4-1 TGCGCCAGCAGCTTACGACAGAGCTCCTACGAGCAGTACTTC CASSLRQSSYEQYF
- - TRBJ1-3 TRBV7-2 TGTGCCAGCAGCTTAGTTCGGGGGGTTGGAAACACCATATATTTT CASSLVRGVGNTIYF
- - TRBJ1-5 TRBV28 TGTGCCAGCAGTTTAGTACAGGGAAGCTTCAATCAGCCCCAGCATTTT CASSLVQGSFNQPQHF
TRBD1 - TRBJ1-4 TRBV4-1 TGCGCCAGCAGAGGCCGGGACAGGACTGCAACTAATGAAAAACTGTTTTTT CASRGRDRTATNEKLFF
- - TRBJ2-3 TRBV27 TGTGCCAGCAGCTTTAAGATTGGTGGAACCTACACAGATACGCAGTATTTT CASSFKIGGTYTDTQYF
TRBD1 once TRBJ2-7 TRBV7-2 TGTGCCAGCAGCGCCCAGAGGGGGCTCGAGCAGTACTTC CASSAQRGLEQYF
TRBD1 - TRBJ2-7 TRBV6-6 TGTGCCAGCAGCCGGACAGGGGGTTCATACGAGCAGTACTTC CASSRTGGSYEQYF
TRBD2 once TRBJ2-3 TRBV5-4 TGTGCCAGCAGCTTGGGGGGGACTAGCGGGAGAAATACGCAGTATTTT CASSLGGTSGRNTQYF
- - TRBJ2-7 TRBV6-6 TGTGCCAGCAGACGGACCTACGAGCAGTACTTC CASRRTYEQYF
TRBD1 - TRBJ1-5 TRBV4-2 TGTGCCAGCAGCCAGGGGGGACAGGGTCACAATCAGCCCCAGCATTTT CASSQGGQGHNQPQHF
TRBD2 - TRBJ2-7 TRBV6-6 TGTGCCAGCAGTCTTACTAGCGACTCCTACGAGCAGTACTTC CASSLTSDSYEQYF
- - TRBJ2-1 TRBV11-2 TGTGCCAGCAGCTTAGGCACATACAATGAGCAGTTCTTC CASSLGTYNEQFF
TRBD2 - TRBJ2-5 TRBV6-6 TGTGCCAGCAGTTCGCCTAGCGGGTCAGAGACCCAGTACTTC CASSSPSGSETQYF
- - TRBJ2-7 TRBV28 TGTGCCAGCAGTCCAGGGCTCCACGAGCAGTACTTC CASSPGLHEQYF
TRBD1 - TRBJ2-4 TRBV7-2 TGTGCCAGCAGACCTAAGACAGGGGATGGAGCCAAAAACATTCAGTACTTC CASRPKTGDGAKNIQYF
TRBD1 - TRBJ2-1 TRBV25-1 TGTGCCAGCAGTGACACAGGGGGGTCCTACAATGAGCAGTTCTTC CASSDTGGSYNEQFF
TRBD1 - TRBJ2-3 TRBV18 TGTGCCAGCTCACCAACAGGGGTAACAGATACGCAGTATTTT CASSPTGVTDTQYF